The clone carrying this T cell receptor (beta chain) was seen more than once but under ten times. The antigen remains unidentified. This may be a read error, as it is one base from a much larger clone. These data are taken from a study of blood T cells in healthy people across ages. Regarding the study as a whole: Older individuals had lower TCR beta diversity per million T cells (the decline was roughly linear).

This CDR3 contains 14 residues. CDR1 is LGHNA and CDR2 is YSLEER in the germline V gene. V lost 0 bases and J lost 13; bases outside the gene matches: 8. The donors, healthy Caucasians from Russia, were aged about 6 to 95. It was with a sample-barcoded 5' primer and a J-beta primer mix that a second PCR of about 6 to 12 cycles was run. Unique molecular identifiers of 12 random nucleotides labeled each cDNA. TCRdb recomputed calls from the 5' RACE reads with MiXCR, one row per CDR3 protein. The sample has over 600,000 distinct CDR3 sequences; about 45% are singletons. This clonotype was obtained from a man older than 75 in good health. The sample consisted of blood. The chain carries TRBV4-3 and TRBJ2-5, with 10 positions matching TRBD2. In DNA, the CDR3 is TGCGCCAGCAGCCAAGACTGGCTAGCGGGAGTTCTGTACTTC. Protein: CASSQDWLAGVLYF.